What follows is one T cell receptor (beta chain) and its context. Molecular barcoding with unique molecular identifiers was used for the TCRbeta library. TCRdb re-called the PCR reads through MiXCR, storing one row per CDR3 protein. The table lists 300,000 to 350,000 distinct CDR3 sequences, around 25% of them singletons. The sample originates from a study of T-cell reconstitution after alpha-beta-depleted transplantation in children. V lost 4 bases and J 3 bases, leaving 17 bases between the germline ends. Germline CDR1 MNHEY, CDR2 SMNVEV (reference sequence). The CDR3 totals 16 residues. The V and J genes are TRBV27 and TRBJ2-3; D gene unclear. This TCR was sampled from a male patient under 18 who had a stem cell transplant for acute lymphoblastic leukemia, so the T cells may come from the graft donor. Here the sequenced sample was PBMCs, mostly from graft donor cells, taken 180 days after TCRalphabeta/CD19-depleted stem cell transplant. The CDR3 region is CASSSQPRVRTDTQYF. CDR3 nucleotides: TGTGCCAGCAGTTCCCAGCCAAGGGTGAGGACAGATACGCAGTATTTT.